The 11 T cell receptor beta chains presented below share a single source sample, sequenced in a study of OX40 agonist ivuxolimab in advanced cancers. The table came from immunoSEQ multiplex PCR; TCRdb's copy has only in-frame clones and leaves some out. The sample includes some 130,000 clones, over 75% of them seen just once. The specimen was CD4+ or CD8+ T cells sorted from blood, collected in a trial of the OX40 agonist ivuxolimab. The receptors stem from an adult with an advanced solid tumor such as melanoma, head and neck, liver or kidney cancer.

The V and J genes are TRBV10-2 and TRBJ2-3, with D tentatively TRBD1 or TRBD2 (5 bases each). V lost 0 bases to trimming and J lost 2 bases, with 18 bases between them. This CDR3 has 18 residues. CDR1 WSHSY and CDR2 SAAADI come from the germline V gene. The CDR3, as DNA: TGCGCCAGCAGTGAGTCGTCGAGGTGGGGACCTTTCACAGATACGCAGTATTTT. This codes for CASSESSRWGPFTDTQYF.

The V call is TRBV11-2, the J call TRBJ2-7; unclear D gene. Trimming removed 1 base from V and 4 bases from J, with 17 bases in between. CDR1 is SGHAT and CDR2 is FQNNGV in the germline V gene. This CDR3 spans 16 amino acids. CDR3 residues: CASSLAWGIVGYEQYF. As DNA, the CDR3 is TGTGCCAGCAGCTTAGCGTGGGGAATTGTCGGTTACGAGCAGTACTTC.

V and J are TRBV12-5 and TRBJ1-1, with D possibly TRBD1 on 6 matching bases. The germline CDR1 and CDR2 sequences are LGHNT and FRNRAP. Deletions cut 0 bases from V and 0 bases from J, with 20 bases between. CDR3 size: 19 residues. In nucleotides, the CDR3 is TGTGCTAGTGGTTTGGTAAGTTCGGGACAAATACTCATGAACACTGAAGCTTTCTTT. The encoded protein is CASGLVSSGQILMNTEAFF. The entire variable domain, with the rest obtained from reference TRBV12-5 and TRBJ1-1, is as follows: DARVTQTPRHKVTEMGQEVTMRCQPILGHNTVFWYRQTMMQGLELLAYFRNRAPLDDSGMPKDRFSAEMPDATLATLKIQPSEPRDSAVYFCASGLVSSGQILMNTEAFFGQGTRLTVV.

J is TRBJ2-7 and V is TRBV6-6; 9 nucleotides match TRBD2. The CDR3 sequence is 14 residues long. Germline lookup yields CDR1 MNHNY and CDR2 SVGAGI (reference sequence). With V trimmed by 5 bases and J by 6 bases, 8 bases remained unmatched. Here the CDR3 reads CASSPLAGTGEQYF. Here the CDR3 DNA reads TGTGCCAGCAGTCCGCTAGCGGGAACCGGCGAGCAGTACTTC.

V is TRBV28 and J is TRBJ1-2; 7 bases are a match to TRBD1. The CDR3 is 17 amino acids. V shed 4 bases, J shed 2 bases, and the junction held 13 bases outside the gene matches. The germline V gene has CDR1 MDHEN and CDR2 SYDVKM. CDR3 coding DNA: TGTGCCAGCAGTTCCCCCAGAGGGACAGCAAACAACTATGGCTACACCTTC. Its translation is CASSSPRGTANNYGYTF.

The J gene is TRBJ2-6, the V gene TRBV7-3; 8 bases agree with TRBD2. V was clipped by 5 bases and J by 2 bases; unmatched bases: 5. CDR1 SGHTA and CDR2 FQGTGA come from the germline V gene. The CDR3 runs 16 residues. CDR3 region: CASSPRGGAGANVLTF. As DNA, the CDR3 is TGTGCCAGCAGCCCCCGGGGGGGGGCTGGGGCCAACGTCCTGACTTTC.

The table lists this clone with a count of one. This chain joins TRBV27 and TRBJ1-2, with unresolved D. Germline V lookup: CDR1 MNHEY, CDR2 SMNVEV (reference sequence). V gave up 7 bases and J gave up 0 bases, with 12 bases separating them. This CDR3 region has 14 residues. CDR3 region: CASNKGDSNYGYTF. CDR3 nucleotides: TGTGCCAGCAACAAGGGAGATTCTAACTATGGCTACACCTTC.

The chain couples TRBV9 to TRBJ2-5, with D perhaps being TRBD1 or TRBD2 (5 bases each). CDR3 length: 13 residues. The ends were cut back, 3 bases at V and 5 bases at J, with 11 bases in the middle. Germline V gene data show CDR1 as SGDLS and CDR2 as YYNGEE. The CDR3 loop is CASSDGTAETQYF. The CDR3 bases are TGTGCCAGCAGCGATGGGACGGCTGAGACCCAGTACTTC.

V gene TRBV7-9 combines with J gene TRBJ1-2, with D maybe TRBD1 (5 bases). Germline V gene data show CDR1 as SEHNR and CDR2 as FQNEAQ (reference sequence). Trimming stripped 1 base from V and 4 bases from J, with 13 bases between. CDR3 length: 15 amino acids. This CDR3 reads CASSLGDSRGYGYTF. CDR3 sequence (DNA): TGTGCCAGCAGCTTAGGGGACTCGCGGGGCTATGGCTACACCTTC.

This clone was observed a handful of times. J is TRBJ1-5 and V is TRBV7-2, with D possibly being TRBD1 (5 bases). Trimming removed 3 bases from V and 2 bases from J, with 8 bases in between. In germline, CDR1 is SGHTA, CDR2 FQGNSA. The CDR3 consists of 14 residues. Here the CDR3 DNA reads TGTGCCAGCAGCTTTGGGACGGGCAATCAGCCCCAGCATTTT. Its protein product is CASSFGTGNQPQHF.

The chain links TRBV7-3 to TRBJ2-2; D remains ambiguous. CDR1 and CDR2 from the germline V gene are SGHTA and FQGTGA. The V end lost 2 bases, the J end lost 7 bases, and 14 bases lay between the germline ends. The CDR3 runs to 15 residues. The CDR3 DNA sequence: TGTGCCAGCAGCTTAGGGCAGGCATATGGCGGGGAGCTGTTTTTT. This encodes CASSLGQAYGGELFF.